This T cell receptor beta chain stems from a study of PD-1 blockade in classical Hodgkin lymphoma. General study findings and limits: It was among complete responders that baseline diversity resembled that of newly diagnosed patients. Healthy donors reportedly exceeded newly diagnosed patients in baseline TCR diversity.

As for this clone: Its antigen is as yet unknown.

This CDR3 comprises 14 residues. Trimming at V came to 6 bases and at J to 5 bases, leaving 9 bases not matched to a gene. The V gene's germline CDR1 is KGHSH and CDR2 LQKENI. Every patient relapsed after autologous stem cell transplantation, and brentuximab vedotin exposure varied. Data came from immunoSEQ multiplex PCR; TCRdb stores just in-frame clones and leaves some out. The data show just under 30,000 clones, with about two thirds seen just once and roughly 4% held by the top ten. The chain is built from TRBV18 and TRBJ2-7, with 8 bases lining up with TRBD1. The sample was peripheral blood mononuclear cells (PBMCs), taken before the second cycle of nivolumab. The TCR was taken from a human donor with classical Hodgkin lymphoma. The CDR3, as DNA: TGTGCCAGCTCCCCATTTATACAGGGGGACGAGCAGTACTTC. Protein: CASSPFIQGDEQYF.